This entry lists 20 T cell receptor beta chains sequenced from one sample in a study of STAT3 mutations in large granular lymphocyte leukemia. General study findings and limits: In T-cell large granular lymphocyte leukemia, about half of patients showed multiple immunodominant subclonotypes.

Only in-frame clones appear in the TCRdb table, and some are missing; sequencing was by immunoSEQ multiplex PCR. The profile shows approximately 4,100 clones, roughly 80% of them singletons. The antigens these receptors bind are not known. Specimen: peripheral blood mononuclear cells. The receptors stem from a man between 35 and 55 years old with T-cell large granular lymphocyte leukemia. Some clones in this sample may be carry-over from other donors' samples.

The V call is TRBV7-3, the J call TRBJ1-1, with D tentatively TRBD1 (5 bases). Germline CDR1 is SGHTA and CDR2 is FQGTGA. V dropped 2 bases and J dropped 1 base, with 5 bases sitting between them. This CDR3 has 13 residues. Here the CDR3 DNA reads TGTGCCAGCAGCTTACAGGGGAACACTGAAGCTTTCTTT. Encoded protein: CASSLQGNTEAFF.

This clone showed up just a few times. V usage is TRBV7-2 and J usage is TRBJ1-5; D is ambiguous. V lost 5 bases to trimming and J lost 0 bases, with 5 bases between them. Germline CDR1 is SGHTA and CDR2 is FQGNSA. CDR3 size: 13 residues. This CDR3 reads CASSMDSNQPQHF. The CDR3, as DNA: TGTGCCAGCAGCATGGATAGCAATCAGCCCCAGCATTTT.

This chain links TRBV9 with TRBJ1-6, with D perhaps matching TRBD1 (6 bases). V was pared by 0 bases and J by 6 bases, with 10 bases between. The CDR3 is made up of 15 amino acids. Germline V gene data show CDR1 as SGDLS and CDR2 as YYNGEE. CDR3 protein: CASSVDGRGNSPLHF. CDR3 DNA sequence: TGTGCCAGCAGCGTAGACGGCAGGGGTAATTCACCCCTCCACTTT.

V is TRBV4-2 and J is TRBJ2-3, with 9 bases matching TRBD1. V was pared by 0 bases and J by 3 bases, with 10 bases of the junction left unmatched. CDR1 and CDR2 (germline): LGHNA, YNFKEQ. CDR3 length: 18 residues. The CDR3: CASSQDPGTGSLTDTQYF. The CDR3 DNA sequence: TGTGCCAGCAGCCAAGACCCCGGGACAGGGAGTCTGACAGATACGCAGTATTTT.

The chain uses TRBV29-1 and TRBJ1-4; tentative D call: TRBD1 (6 bases). The CDR3 is 13 amino acids. V lost 3 bases and J lost 14, with 19 bases in between. Germline-derived CDR1 and CDR2 are SQVTM and ANQGSEA. CDR3 coding DNA: TGCAGCGTTGAGGGTGAGCCCACAGGGATCCTGTTTTTT. It encodes CSVEGEPTGILFF.

The sample holds one count of this clone. The chain employs TRBV18 and TRBJ1-4, with unresolved D. CDR3 length equals 13 residues. Germline assignment: CDR1 KGHSH and CDR2 LQKENI. The V end was cut by 3 bases, the J end by 4 bases, with 6 bases between. CDR3 sequence reads: CASSPELNEKLFF. Written as DNA, the CDR3 is TGTGCCAGCTCACCTGAACTTAATGAAAAACTGTTTTTT.

V usage is TRBV7-9 and J usage is TRBJ1-5, with no clear D. CDR3 length equals 12 residues. In germline, CDR1 is SEHNR, CDR2 FQNEAQ (reference sequence). Trimming pared 1 base from V and 6 bases from J, leaving 4 bases between. CDR3 loop: CASSLGAQPQHF. CDR3 in DNA: TGTGCCAGCAGCTTAGGGGCTCAGCCCCAGCATTTT.

The chain links TRBV5-4 to TRBJ1-1, with 9 bases that match TRBD1. The CDR3 has 17 amino acids. V was pared by 6 bases and J by 3 bases, with 15 bases of the junction left unmatched. CDR1 and CDR2 from the germline V gene are SGHNT and YYREEE (reference sequence). CDR3 loop: CASNHGQGLRGDTEAFF. The CDR3, as DNA: TGTGCCAGCAACCATGGACAGGGGCTCCGGGGGGACACTGAAGCTTTCTTT.

CDR3 amino acids: CASSVGPYNSPLHF. The CDR3 DNA follows: TGCGCCAGCAGCGTCGGGCCCTATAATTCACCCCTCCACTTT. The chain joins TRBV4-3 to TRBJ1-6; D is unresolved. The V gene's germline CDR1 is LGHNA and CDR2 YSLEER. V lost 5 bases and J 2 bases, leaving 7 bases between the germline ends. The CDR3 has 14 amino acids.

The chain is built from TRBV7-8 and TRBJ2-3; D unclear. This CDR3 is 13 amino acids long. CDR1 is SGHVS and CDR2 is FQNEAQ in the germline V gene. V lost 3 bases, J lost 5 bases, and 9 bases lay in between. The CDR3 is CASSFNAGDTQYF. For the CDR3, the DNA is TGTGCCAGCAGCTTTAATGCCGGAGATACGCAGTATTTT.

This chain links TRBV5-1 with TRBJ2-3; D gene uncertain. The CDR3 has 14 residues. V dropped 4 bases and J dropped 2 bases, with 11 bases sitting between them. In germline, CDR1 is SGHRS, CDR2 YFSETQ. DNA for the CDR3: TGCGCCAGCAGCGTTAATGGGGACACAGATACGCAGTATTTT. Translation gives CASSVNGDTDTQYF.

The chain carries TRBV7-9 and TRBJ2-7; 8 bases map to TRBD1. V dropped 8 bases and J dropped 0; count of bases not matched to a gene: 6. The CDR3 runs 14 residues. In germline, CDR1 is SEHNR, CDR2 FQNEAQ (reference sequence). CDR3 amino acids: CASQDRGSSYEQYF. The CDR3 region has the DNA TGTGCCAGCCAAGACAGGGGTAGCTCCTACGAGCAGTACTTC.

The chain employs TRBV6-1 and TRBJ2-3, with 11 bases aligning to TRBD2. The CDR3 length is 19 residues. Germline-derived CDR1 and CDR2 are MNHNS and SASEGT. The J segment lost 0 bases and the V segment lost 2 bases, leaving 10 bases of the junction unmatched. CDR3 loop: CASSELAGGPTSSTDTQYF. CDR3 DNA: TGTGCCAGCAGTGAACTAGCGGGGGGTCCAACCTCTAGCACAGATACGCAGTATTTT.

The chain employs TRBV2 and TRBJ1-3; TRBD1 matches at 7 bases. In germline, CDR1 is SNHLY, CDR2 FYNNEI. V lost 5 bases to trimming and J lost 2 bases; unmatched junction nucleotides: 3. The CDR3 totals 14 residues. As DNA, the CDR3 is TGTGCCAGCAGTACGGGGACAGCTGGAAACACCATATATTTT. It yields the protein CASSTGTAGNTIYF.

The chain uses TRBV7-9 and TRBJ2-7, with D perhaps matching TRBD1 (5 bases). Germline lookup yields CDR1 SEHNR and CDR2 FQNEAQ (reference sequence). CDR3 length equals 15 residues. V lost 5 bases and J 0 bases, leaving 14 bases between the germline ends. DNA of the CDR3: TGTGCCAGCAGCCCGCGAACAGGTCTCTCCTACGAGCAGTACTTC. Translated: CASSPRTGLSYEQYF. Looking up the rest from reference TRBV7-9 and TRBJ2-7 gives the full variable domain: DTGVSQNPRHKITKRGQNVTFRCDPISEHNRLYWYRQTLGQGPEFLTYFQNEAQLEKSRLLSDRFSAERPKGSFSTLEIQRTEQGDSAMYLCASSPRTGLSYEQYFGPGTRLTVT.

CDR3 DNA sequence: TGCAGCGACCGGACAGGGACGAGGGGCTACACCTTC. It specifies CSDRTGTRGYTF. The chain is built from TRBV29-1 and TRBJ1-2; 8 bases agree with TRBD1. CDR1 and CDR2 (germline): SQVTM, ANQGSEA. This CDR3 has 12 residues. Trimming removed 7 bases from V and 8 bases from J; junction bases left unmatched: 9. Full variable domain (rest looked up from reference TRBV29-1 and TRBJ1-2): SAVISQKPSRDICQRGTSLTIQCQVDSQVTMMFWYRQQPGQSLTLIATANQGSEATYESGFVIDKFPISRPNLTFSTLTVSNMSPEDSSIYLCSDRTGTRGYTFGSGTRLTVV.

The rearrangement uses TRBV6-5 and TRBJ2-3; either TRBD1 or TRBD2 may supply D (6 bases each). The CDR3 is 16 amino acids. V lost 1 base and J lost 2, with 13 bases in between. Germline lookup yields CDR1 MNHEY and CDR2 SVGAGI. CDR3 coding DNA: TGTGCCAGCAGTTACTTGGGGGGCCCCGCCACAGATACGCAGTATTTT. Translating it yields CASSYLGGPATDTQYF.

This chain connects TRBV18 to TRBJ2-1; no definite D call. Trimming removed 2 bases at V and 7 bases at J, with 12 bases between. The CDR3 contains 14 residues. Germline V lookup: CDR1 KGHSH, CDR2 LQKENI. The CDR3 spells CASSPTPVGNEQFF. CDR3 sequence (DNA): TGTGCCAGCTCACCAACCCCCGTGGGGAATGAGCAGTTCTTC.

This chain joins TRBV5-4 and TRBJ1-2; 12 positions match TRBD1. The V gene's germline CDR1 is SGHNT and CDR2 YYREEE (reference sequence). The CDR3 sequence is 16 residues long. V was pared by 4 bases and J by 2 bases, with 6 bases of the junction left unmatched. The CDR3 is CASSRPGTGGNYGYTF. Written as DNA, the CDR3 is TGTGCCAGCAGCCGACCCGGGACAGGGGGCAACTATGGCTACACCTTC.

The chain carries TRBV5-1 and TRBJ1-2, with TRBD1 as a possible D gene (5 bases). Trimming pared 3 bases from V and 5 bases from J, leaving 8 bases between. CDR3 size: 12 residues. The germline CDR1 and CDR2 sequences are SGHRS and YFSETQ. DNA of the CDR3: TGCGCCAGCAGCTATGACAGTTATGGCTACACCTTC. It yields the protein CASSYDSYGYTF.